The 24 T cell receptor beta chains presented below share a single source sample, sequenced in a study of cytomegalovirus exposure and HLA in healthy donors. This PCR relied on a set of 60 Vbeta primers and 13 Jbeta primers. The assay was immunoSEQ multiplex PCR, and TCRdb's table has in-frame clones only and misses some. The table records approximately 120,000 clones, roughly 10% of them present only once. Sequenced material: PBMCs. The origin of the receptors is a woman between 18 and 30 years old in good health and CMV-seropositive.

J is TRBJ1-1 and V is TRBV7-9, with TRBD1 matching 7 bases. V dropped 3 bases and J dropped 8; count of bases not matched to a gene: 3. Germline V CDR1 and CDR2: SEHNR, FQNEAQ (reference sequence). The CDR3 loop spans 12 amino acids. The CDR3 DNA reads as TGTGCCAGCAGCTTTGGGACAGTAGAAGCTTTCTTT. Translating it yields CASSFGTVEAFF.

V gene TRBV7-6 combines with J gene TRBJ2-5, with D possibly TRBD2 on 5 matching bases. The J call could be wrong; TRBJ2-7 is a better fit for the DNA end. This CDR3 is built from 13 residues. Germline lookup yields CDR1 SGHVS and CDR2 FNYEAQ. Here the CDR3 reads CASSLAGADEQYF. CDR3 sequence (DNA): TGTGCCAGCAGCTTAGCGGGAGCAGACGAGCAGTACTTC.

The rearrangement links TRBV30 to TRBJ2-1; 12 bases map to TRBD2. CDR1 is GTSNPN, CDR2 SVGIG, per germline (reference sequence). Trimming at V came to 4 bases and at J to 7 bases, leaving 8 bases not matched to a gene. This CDR3 spans 15 amino acids. The CDR3 nucleotides are TGTGCCTGGACAGGGACTAGCGGGTTCTTAAATGAGCAGTTCTTC. This encodes CAWTGTSGFLNEQFF.

The J gene is TRBJ2-3, the V gene TRBV29-1; D gene ambiguous. The length of the CDR3 is 11 residues. CDR1 is SQVTM and CDR2 is ANQGSEA in the germline V gene. With 7 bases removed from V and 4 bases from J, the gap between germline ends came to 9 bases. The CDR3 bases are TGCAGCGCTTGGAGTGCAGATACGCAGTATTTT. This gives the protein CSAWSADTQYF.

V is TRBV6-1 and J is TRBJ1-2, with a tentative D call TRBD1 (5 bases). The germline gives CDR1 MNHNS, CDR2 SASEGT. Trimming removed 6 bases from V and 5 bases from J, with 19 bases in between. The CDR3 runs to 15 residues. The CDR3 sequence: CASSLVGGAGYGYTF. The DNA for the CDR3 is TGTGCCAGCAGCCTTGTGGGAGGGGCCGGTTATGGCTACACCTTC.

This clone was picked up a small number of times. The V gene is TRBV7-3, the J gene TRBJ2-1; 7 bases map to TRBD2. The length of the CDR3 is 14 residues. With 3 bases clipped from V and 5 bases from J, the junction kept 4 bases outside the gene matches. From germline, CDR1 is SGHTA and CDR2 FQGTGA. The CDR3, as DNA: TGTGCCAGCAGCTTTACTAGCGTGGACAATGAGCAGTTCTTC. This sequence encodes CASSFTSVDNEQFF.

Notes on this clone: This sample also contains other DNA sequences that code for the same CDR3. The rearrangement links TRBV19 to TRBJ1-4, with 7 bases matching TRBD1. The germline gives CDR1 LNHDA, CDR2 SQIVND (reference sequence). The CDR3 sequence is 14 residues long. V lost 4 bases, J lost 8 bases, and 7 bases stayed unmatched. CDR3 sequence reads: CASSTRTGGEKLFF. CDR3 nucleotide sequence: TGTGCCAGTAGTACCCGGACAGGCGGGGAAAAACTGTTTTTT.

The CDR3 DNA follows: TGTGCCAGCAGCGACACTAGCTCCTACAATGAGCAGTTCTTC. Its translation is CASSDTSSYNEQFF. The chain uses TRBV27 and TRBJ2-1; D perhaps matches TRBD2 (5 bases). The CDR3 contains 14 residues. Germline V gene lookup returns CDR1 MNHEY and CDR2 SMNVEV (reference sequence). V was cut by 6 bases and J by 0 bases, with 9 bases left in between.

Turning to this clone: The junction shows a germline mismatch at one end, possibly a read error. This rearrangement joins TRBV29-1 to TRBJ1-1; no reliable D call. CDR3 length: 11 amino acids. The germline gives CDR1 SQVTM, CDR2 ANQGSEA. The CDR3: CSVWVSAWALF. The DNA of the CDR3 is TGCAGCGTTTGGGTATCGGCCTGGGCTTTATTT.

The chain combines TRBV30 with TRBJ2-5; D gene ambiguous. The J call may be mistaken, given a closer DNA end match to TRBJ2-7. The germline CDR1 and CDR2 sequences are GTSNPN and SVGIG (reference sequence). This CDR3 is 12 amino acids long. The CDR3 spells CAWSVLAYEQYF. As DNA, the CDR3 is TGTGCCTGGAGTGTCCTTGCCTACGAGCAGTACTTC.

The V call is TRBV18, the J call TRBJ2-7; 11 bases fit TRBD2. The V and J ends lost 5 bases and 4 bases, in that order; junction bases with no gene match: 1. The CDR3 length is 13 residues. The germline CDR1 and CDR2 sequences are KGHSH and LQKENI. The CDR3 region is CASSTSGSYEQYF. CDR3 DNA: TGTGCCAGCTCAACTAGCGGGAGTTACGAGCAGTACTTC.

The gene calls are TRBV27 and TRBJ1-1, with D possibly TRBD1 on 5 matching bases. V lost 6 bases and J lost 10, with 15 bases in between. Germline CDR1 reads MNHEY; CDR2 reads SMNVEV (reference sequence). CDR3 size: 12 residues. CDR3 region: CASRNLGDVAFF. CDR3 sequence (DNA): TGTGCCAGCAGGAACCTAGGGGATGTAGCTTTCTTT.

This clone was counted at least ten times. Other DNA sequences of this sample code for an identical CDR3. The genes are TRBV13 and TRBJ2-3, with D possibly matching TRBD2 (6 bases). The ends were cut back, 4 bases at V and 1 base at J, with 12 bases in the middle. The CDR3 totals 15 residues. Per germline, CDR1 PRHDT and CDR2 FYEKMQ (reference sequence). CDR3 sequence: CASSSGTFGTDTQYF. The CDR3 coding sequence is TGTGCCAGCAGCTCGGGGACTTTCGGCACAGATACGCAGTATTTT.

This clone has only a few counts. The genes are TRBV6-1 and TRBJ1-1, with a tentative D call TRBD1 (5 bases). The germline gives CDR1 MNHNS, CDR2 SASEGT. Between the trimmed V and J ends, which lost 4 bases and 5 bases, there was a span of 14 bases. The CDR3 totals 14 residues. The CDR3 region has the DNA TGTGCCAGCAGTGTCCCGGGGGTAGGTACTGAAGCTTTCTTT. It encodes CASSVPGVGTEAFF.

This clone was found many times. The V and J genes are TRBV6-4 and TRBJ2-3; 10 nucleotides align to TRBD1. The CDR3 totals 15 residues. Unmatched junction bases numbered 1, after V lost 0 bases and J lost 4 bases. Germline CDR1 and CDR2: MRHNA and SNTAGT. The CDR3 bases are TGTGCCAGCAGTGACTCGACAGGGGGCGCAGATACGCAGTATTTT. Its protein product is CASSDSTGGADTQYF.

V and J are TRBV6-6 and TRBJ1-1; D is ambiguous. This CDR3 comprises 13 residues. Germline lookup yields CDR1 MNHNY and CDR2 SVGAGI (reference sequence). Trimming shortened V by 8 bases and J by 4 bases, and 14 bases separated the two germline ends. CDR3 DNA sequence: TGTGCCAGCGAGAGAGGGCTGGGCACTGAAGCTTTCTTT. It codes for CASERGLGTEAFF.

This clone has more than one count but fewer than ten. The V and J genes are TRBV7-8 and TRBJ1-2, with D uncertain. CDR1 is SGHVS, CDR2 FQNEAQ, per germline. There are 15 residues in the CDR3. V was cut by 2 bases and J by 6 bases, with 16 bases left in between. CDR3 DNA sequence: TGTGCCAGCAGCTTACTTGTCACGTCCGGGAATGGCTACACCTTC. It specifies CASSLLVTSGNGYTF.

This clone showed up just a few times. The chain couples TRBV7-8 to TRBJ2-5; D gene ambiguous. V lost 2 bases and J 4 bases, leaving 5 bases between the germline ends. Germline assignment: CDR1 SGHVS and CDR2 FQNEAQ. This CDR3 region has 12 residues. This chain's CDR3 is CASSLSGETQYF. CDR3 in DNA: TGTGCCAGCAGCTTATCAGGAGAGACCCAGTACTTC.

This clone was observed a few times. The chain uses TRBV5-1 and TRBJ1-3, with 8 bases fitting TRBD1. V shed 7 bases and J 0 bases; nucleotides not matched to a gene: 21. The V gene's germline CDR1 is SGHRS and CDR2 YFSETQ. The CDR3 totals 20 residues. In DNA form, the CDR3 reads TGCGCCAGCCCCGTATTACTGGTTGACAGGGGAACGTTCTCTGGAAACACCATATATTTT. Its protein product is CASPVLLVDRGTFSGNTIYF.

Only a few counts were recorded for this clone. The chain recombines TRBV28 with TRBJ2-1; TRBD1 agrees at 7 bases. The ends lost 9 bases at V and 2 bases at J; junction bases unmatched: 7. Germline V gives CDR1 MDHEN, CDR2 SYDVKM. The CDR3 runs to 14 residues. CDR3 residues: CASDPTGAYNEQFF. The CDR3 nucleotides read TGTGCCAGTGACCCAACAGGGGCCTACAATGAGCAGTTCTTC.

This chain uses TRBV5-4 with TRBJ2-3; 12 bases line up with TRBD2. The CDR3 consists of 15 residues. CDR1 and CDR2 (germline): SGHNT, YYREEE (reference sequence). Trimming took 7 bases from V and 0 from J; bases not matched to a gene: 3. CDR3 protein: CASHGTSGSTDTQYF. The CDR3 DNA is TGTGCCAGCCACGGGACTAGCGGGAGCACAGATACGCAGTATTTT. The variable domain in full, with the rest retrieved from reference TRBV5-4 and TRBJ2-3, is ETGVTQSPTHLIKTRGQQVTLRCSSQSGHNTVSWYQQALGQGPQFIFQYYREEENGRGNFPPRFSGLQFPNYSSELNVNALELDDSALYLCASHGTSGSTDTQYFGPGTRLTVL.

Only a few counts were recorded for this clone. The rearrangement uses TRBV6-5 and TRBJ1-2; no clear D. Per germline, CDR1 MNHEY and CDR2 SVGAGI. CDR3 length: 13 amino acids. The V gene lost 4 bases and the J gene lost 7 bases, with 13 bases spanning the gap. The CDR3: CASSLSPEGGYTF. The CDR3, as DNA: TGTGCCAGCAGTTTAAGTCCCGAGGGTGGCTACACCTTC.

This clone was counted a few times. The chain links TRBV19 to TRBJ2-7; 8 bases line up with TRBD2. The CDR3 spans 13 residues. The V gene's germline CDR1 is LNHDA and CDR2 SQIVND (reference sequence). The V gene end was trimmed by 5 bases and the J gene end by 5 bases; junction bases not matched to a gene: 5. The DNA of the CDR3 is TGTGCCAGTAGTTTAAAGCGGGAGAACGAGCAGTACTTC. Protein sequence: CASSLKRENEQYF. Combining the CDR3 with reference TRBV19 and TRBJ2-7 gives the whole variable domain DGGITQSPKYLFRKEGQNVTLSCEQNLNHDAMYWYRQDPGQGLRLIYYSQIVNDFQKGDIAEGYSVSREKKESFPLTVTSAQKNPTAFYLCASSLKRENEQYFGPGTRLTVT.

This clone was recorded at least ten times. The chain recombines TRBV28 with TRBJ2-1; 7 bases line up with TRBD1. J gave up 1 base and V 2 bases, and 5 bases lay outside the gene matches. The germline gives CDR1 MDHEN, CDR2 SYDVKM. The CDR3 contains 16 residues. CDR3 DNA sequence: TGTGCCAGCAGTTTAAGAGGGGGCAGGTCCTACAATGAGCAGTTCTTC. Its translation: CASSLRGGRSYNEQFF.